This TCR beta chain was obtained from a study of OX40 agonist ivuxolimab in advanced cancers. Study as a whole: Partial responses were achieved by three patients, one with hepatocellular carcinoma and two with cutaneous melanoma.

The assay was immunoSEQ multiplex PCR, and TCRdb's table has in-frame clones only and misses some. The table has over 55,000 clones, 80% to 90% seen once. V lost 2 bases and J lost 3, with 8 bases in between. The CDR3 runs to 13 residues. Germline CDR1 KGHSH, CDR2 LQKENI. This receptor was taken from an adult with an advanced solid tumor such as melanoma, head and neck, liver or kidney cancer. This sequence joins TRBV18 and TRBJ2-7; D gene uncertain. The sequencing used CD4+ or CD8+ T cells sorted from blood, collected in a trial of the OX40 agonist ivuxolimab. CDR3 nucleotides: TGTGCCAGCTCACCAGCGGCTGGCTACGAGCAGTACTTC. Its translation is CASSPAAGYEQYF.